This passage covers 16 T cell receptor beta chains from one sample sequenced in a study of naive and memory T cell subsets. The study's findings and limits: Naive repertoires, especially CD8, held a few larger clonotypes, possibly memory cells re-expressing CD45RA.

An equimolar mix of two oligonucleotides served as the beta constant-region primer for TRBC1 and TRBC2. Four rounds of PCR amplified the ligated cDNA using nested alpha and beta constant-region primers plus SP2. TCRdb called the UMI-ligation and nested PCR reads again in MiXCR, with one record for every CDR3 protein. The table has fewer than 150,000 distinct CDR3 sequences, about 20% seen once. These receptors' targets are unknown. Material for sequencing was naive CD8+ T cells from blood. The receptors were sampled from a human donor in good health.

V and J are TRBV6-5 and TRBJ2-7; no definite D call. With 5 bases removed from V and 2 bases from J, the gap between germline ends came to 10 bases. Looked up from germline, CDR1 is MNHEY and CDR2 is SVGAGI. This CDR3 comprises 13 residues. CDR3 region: CASSPLPTYEQYF. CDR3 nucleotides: TGTGCCAGCAGTCCCCTACCCACCTACGAGCAGTACTTC.

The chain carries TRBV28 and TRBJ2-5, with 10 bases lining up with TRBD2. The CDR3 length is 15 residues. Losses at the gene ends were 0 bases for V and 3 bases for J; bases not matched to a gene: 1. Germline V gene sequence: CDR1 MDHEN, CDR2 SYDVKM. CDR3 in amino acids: CASSLWLAGEETQYF. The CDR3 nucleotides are TGTGCCAGCAGTTTATGGCTAGCGGGAGAAGAGACCCAGTACTTC.

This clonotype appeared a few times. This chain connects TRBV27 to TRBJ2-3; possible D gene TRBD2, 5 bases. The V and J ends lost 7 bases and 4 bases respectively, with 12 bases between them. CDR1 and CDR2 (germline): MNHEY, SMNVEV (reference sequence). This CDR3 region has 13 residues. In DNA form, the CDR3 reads TGTGCCAGCACTCCCCGGGGAGCAGATACGCAGTATTTT. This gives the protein CASTPRGADTQYF.

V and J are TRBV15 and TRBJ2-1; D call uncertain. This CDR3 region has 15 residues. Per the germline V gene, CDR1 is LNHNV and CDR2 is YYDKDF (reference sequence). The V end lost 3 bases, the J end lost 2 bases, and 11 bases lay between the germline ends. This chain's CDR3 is CATSSGVNTYNEQFF. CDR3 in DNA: TGTGCCACCAGCAGTGGAGTTAATACCTACAATGAGCAGTTCTTC.

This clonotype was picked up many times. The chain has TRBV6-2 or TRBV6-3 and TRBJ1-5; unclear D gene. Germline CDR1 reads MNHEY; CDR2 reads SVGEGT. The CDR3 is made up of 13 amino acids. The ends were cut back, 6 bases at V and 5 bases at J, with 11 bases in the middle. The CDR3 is CASRKISDQPQHF. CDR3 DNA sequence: TGTGCCAGCAGAAAGATATCGGATCAGCCCCAGCATTTT.

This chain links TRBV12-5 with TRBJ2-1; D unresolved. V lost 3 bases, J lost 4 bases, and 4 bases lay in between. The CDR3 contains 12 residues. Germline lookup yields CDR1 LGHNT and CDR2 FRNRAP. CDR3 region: CASGLRYNEQFF. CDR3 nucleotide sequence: TGTGCTAGTGGTTTAAGATACAATGAGCAGTTCTTC.

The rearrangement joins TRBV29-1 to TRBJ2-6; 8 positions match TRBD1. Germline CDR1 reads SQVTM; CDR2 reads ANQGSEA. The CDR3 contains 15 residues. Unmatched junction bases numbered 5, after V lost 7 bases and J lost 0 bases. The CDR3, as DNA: TGCAGCGGGGGCAGGGGGCTCTCTGGGGCCAACGTCCTGACTTTC. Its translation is CSGGRGLSGANVLTF.

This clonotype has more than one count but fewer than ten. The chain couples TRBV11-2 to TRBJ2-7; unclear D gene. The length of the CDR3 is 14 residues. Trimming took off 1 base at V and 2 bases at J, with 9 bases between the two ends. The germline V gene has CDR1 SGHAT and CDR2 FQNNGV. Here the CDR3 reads CASSLGSEAYEQYF. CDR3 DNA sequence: TGTGCCAGCAGCTTAGGCAGCGAAGCCTACGAGCAGTACTTC. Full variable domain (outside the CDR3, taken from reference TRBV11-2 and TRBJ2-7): EAGVAQSPRYKIIEKRQSVAFWCNPISGHATLYWYQQILGQGPKLLIQFQNNGVVDDSQLPKDRFSAERLKGVDSTLKIQPAKLEDSAVYLCASSLGSEAYEQYFGPGTRLTVT.

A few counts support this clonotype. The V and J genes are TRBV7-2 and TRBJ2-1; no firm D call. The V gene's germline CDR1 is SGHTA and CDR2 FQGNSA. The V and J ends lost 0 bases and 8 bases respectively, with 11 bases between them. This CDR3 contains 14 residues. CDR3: CASSLAPRADEQFF. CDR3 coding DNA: TGTGCCAGCAGCTTAGCGCCCCGGGCTGATGAGCAGTTCTTC.

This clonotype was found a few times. The CDR3 bases are TGTGCCAGCAGTCTGACAGGGGATGGGGTGTTTTTT. Its translation is CASSLTGDGVFF. The rearrangement joins TRBV6-6 to TRBJ1-4, with 8 bases identical to TRBD1. Germline lookup yields CDR1 MNHNY and CDR2 SVGAGI (reference sequence). Trimming cost V 5 bases and J 15 bases; bases outside gene matches: 8. The length of the CDR3 is 12 residues.

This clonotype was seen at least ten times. The CDR3 protein is CASSSTPAGVGDDTQYF. CDR3 nucleotides: TGTGCCAGCAGTTCCACACCTGCGGGAGTAGGGGATGATACGCAGTATTTT. The chain combines TRBV27 with TRBJ2-3, with TRBD2 matching 7 bases. Trimming took 4 bases from V and 6 from J; bases not matched to a gene: 16. This CDR3 is 17 amino acids long. The germline V gene has CDR1 MNHEY and CDR2 SMNVEV (reference sequence).

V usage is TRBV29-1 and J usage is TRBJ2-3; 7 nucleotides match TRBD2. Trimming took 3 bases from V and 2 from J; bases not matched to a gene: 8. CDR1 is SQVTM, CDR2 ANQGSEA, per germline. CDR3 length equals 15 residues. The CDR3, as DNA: TGCAGCGTTGATGGGTCTAGCGGAGACACAGATACGCAGTATTTT. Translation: CSVDGSSGDTDTQYF.

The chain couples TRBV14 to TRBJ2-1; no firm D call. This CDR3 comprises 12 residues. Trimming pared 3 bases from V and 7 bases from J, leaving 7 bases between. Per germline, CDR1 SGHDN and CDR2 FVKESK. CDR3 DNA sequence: TGTGCCAGCAGCCAGGTTCAGAATGAGCAGTTCTTC. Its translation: CASSQVQNEQFF.

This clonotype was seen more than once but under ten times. This CDR3 reads CASSPSAATVEDEQYF. In DNA, the CDR3 is TGTGCCAGCAGCCCAAGCGCCGCCACCGTCGAGGACGAGCAGTACTTC. This sequence joins TRBV11-2 and TRBJ2-7; D remains ambiguous. Trimming left V 5 bases short and J 5 bases short, with 22 bases between. This CDR3 region has 16 residues. Germline values: CDR1 SGHAT, CDR2 FQNNGV.

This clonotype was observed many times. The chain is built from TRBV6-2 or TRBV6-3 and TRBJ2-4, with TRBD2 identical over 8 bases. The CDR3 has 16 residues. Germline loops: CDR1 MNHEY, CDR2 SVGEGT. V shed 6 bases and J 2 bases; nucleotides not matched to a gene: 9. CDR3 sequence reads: CASSWGLESTKNIQYF. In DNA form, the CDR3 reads TGTGCCAGCAGCTGGGGACTAGAGTCAACCAAAAACATTCAGTACTTC.

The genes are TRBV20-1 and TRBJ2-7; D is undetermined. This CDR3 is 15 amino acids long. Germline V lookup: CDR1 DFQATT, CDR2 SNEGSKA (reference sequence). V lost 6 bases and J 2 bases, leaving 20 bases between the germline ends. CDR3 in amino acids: CSATSDSSIAYEQYF. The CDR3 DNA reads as TGCAGTGCCACATCTGACTCTTCCATCGCCTACGAGCAGTACTTC.